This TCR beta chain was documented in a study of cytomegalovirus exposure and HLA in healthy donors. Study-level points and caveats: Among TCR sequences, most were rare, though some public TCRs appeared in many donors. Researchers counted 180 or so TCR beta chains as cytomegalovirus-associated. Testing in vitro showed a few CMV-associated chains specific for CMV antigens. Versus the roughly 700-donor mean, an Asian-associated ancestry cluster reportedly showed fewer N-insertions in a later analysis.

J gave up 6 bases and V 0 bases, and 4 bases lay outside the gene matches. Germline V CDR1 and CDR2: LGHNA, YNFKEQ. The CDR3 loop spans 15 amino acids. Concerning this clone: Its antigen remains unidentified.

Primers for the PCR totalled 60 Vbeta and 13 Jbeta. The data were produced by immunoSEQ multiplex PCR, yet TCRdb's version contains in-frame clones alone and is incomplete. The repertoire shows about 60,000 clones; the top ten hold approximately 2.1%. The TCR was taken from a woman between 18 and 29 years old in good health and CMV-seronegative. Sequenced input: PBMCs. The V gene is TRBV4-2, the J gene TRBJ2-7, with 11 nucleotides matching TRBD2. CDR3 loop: CASSQDLAGGREQYF. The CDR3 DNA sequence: TGTGCCAGCAGCCAAGACCTAGCGGGAGGACGCGAGCAGTACTTC.